The clone carrying this T cell receptor (beta chain) appeared a single time. Its antigen is as yet unknown. An end of the junction does not agree with germline; a read error may underlie this. The CDR3 is made up of 15 amino acids. The germline V gene has CDR1 DFQATT and CDR2 SNEGSKA (reference sequence). This sample was included in a study of T cell repertoires in cytomegalovirus infection. Study overall: Public signatures in TCR beta pointed to CMV infection and matching HLA type. Whole-study findings and limits: Carriers of CMV and the relevant HLA type were discriminated by public TCR beta frequency. The ex vivo response was dominated by HLA-C-restricted CMV-specific TCR beta clonotypes.

Each CDR3 protein gets one entry after TCRdb re-called the reads with MiXCR. The sample comprises 600,000 to 800,000 distinct CDR3 sequences, 20% to 25% of which are singletons, and less than 9.5% rests with the top ten. Sequences were obtained from CD8+ T cells from PBMCs. The V call is TRBV20-1, the J call TRBJ2-1, with 8 bases identical to TRBD2. The receptor's source is a human donor in good health (CMV status not recorded). Some clones in this sample may be carry-over from other donors' samples. This chain's CDR3 is CSTRLAGGDVHEQFF. The CDR3 DNA reads TGCAGTACTAGATTGGCGGGGGGAGATGTACATGAGCAGTTCTTC.